These 24 T cell receptor beta chains were sequenced from one sample in a study of OX40 agonist ivuxolimab in advanced cancers. The protocol was immunoSEQ multiplex PCR, while the TCRdb copy is restricted to in-frame clones and leaves out a portion. Among some 22,000 clones listed, 87% were seen once. Material: CD4+ or CD8+ T cells sorted from blood, obtained in a trial of the OX40 agonist ivuxolimab. Source of these receptors: an adult with an advanced solid tumor such as melanoma, head and neck, liver or kidney cancer.

The chain is built from TRBV2 and TRBJ2-3; TRBD1 aligns across 8 bases. The CDR3 sequence is 15 residues long. V lost 3 bases and J lost 2; bases outside the gene matches: 4. The germline gives CDR1 SNHLY, CDR2 FYNNEI. The CDR3 protein is CASSDAGGTTDTQYF. The CDR3 coding sequence is TGTGCCAGCAGTGACGCAGGGGGCACCACAGATACGCAGTATTTT.

The rearrangement links TRBV13 to TRBJ1-5; a weak D match, TRBD1 (5 bases). CDR1 and CDR2 (germline): PRHDT, FYEKMQ (reference sequence). The CDR3 length is 16 residues. V lost 3 bases to trimming and J lost 0 bases, with 12 bases between them. The CDR3 DNA follows: TGTGCCAGCAGCTTTGGGACGCTGGATAGCAATCAGCCCCAGCATTTT. As protein: CASSFGTLDSNQPQHF. Variable domain in full (rest from reference TRBV13 and TRBJ1-5): AAGVIQSPRHLIKEKRETATLKCYPIPRHDTVYWYQQGPGQDPQFLISFYEKMQSDKGSIPDRFSAQQFSDYHSELNMSSLELGDSALYFCASSFGTLDSNQPQHFGDGTRLSIL.

The chain employs TRBV10-3 and TRBJ2-7; D may be TRBD1 (5 bases). The CDR3 covers 15 residues. V was trimmed by 0 bases and J by 2 bases, leaving 11 bases between them. Germline V gene data show CDR1 as ENHRY and CDR2 as SYGVKD. CDR3 in DNA: TGTGCCATCAGTGAGTCGACAGATTTAACCTACGAGCAGTACTTC. Protein: CAISESTDLTYEQYF.

The V gene is TRBV2, the J gene TRBJ1-5; 7 positions agree with TRBD1. The CDR3 spans 15 residues. Losses at the gene ends were 6 bases for V and 0 bases for J; bases not matched to a gene: 5. CDR1 and CDR2 from the germline V gene are SNHLY and FYNNEI. CDR3: CASSHRGDSNQPQHF. DNA for the CDR3: TGTGCCAGCAGCCACAGGGGAGATAGCAATCAGCCCCAGCATTTT.

The chain employs TRBV6-6 and TRBJ1-2; tentatively, D is TRBD1 (5 bases). With 3 bases removed from V and 8 bases from J, the gap between germline ends came to 19 bases. This CDR3 has 15 amino acids. From germline, CDR1 is MNHNY and CDR2 SVGAGI (reference sequence). CDR3 in DNA: TGTGCCAGCAGTTATCGGGACTCTTCCACGGGGGGCTACACCTTC. It translates to CASSYRDSSTGGYTF.

The DNA of the CDR3 is TGCGCCAGCAGCCAAGCGGCGGGGTTCTATGGCTACACCTTC. This translates into CASSQAAGFYGYTF. The chain couples TRBV4-1 to TRBJ1-2; D unresolved. CDR1 MGHRA and CDR2 YSYEKL come from the germline V gene. Trimming took off 1 base at V and 4 bases at J, with 10 bases between the two ends. The CDR3 loop spans 14 amino acids.

The chain uses TRBV27 and TRBJ1-2; 7 nucleotides align to TRBD1. Looked up from germline, CDR1 is MNHEY and CDR2 is SMNVEV (reference sequence). The CDR3 extends over 16 amino acids. With 3 bases clipped from V and 1 base from J, the junction kept 8 bases outside the gene matches. The CDR3 bases are TGTGCCAGCAGTTTTAACAGGGGCTTCATTAACTATGGCTACACCTTC. This gives the protein CASSFNRGFINYGYTF.

The rearrangement links TRBV13 to TRBJ1-2; no reliable D call. CDR3 length: 16 amino acids. V lost 4 bases to trimming and J lost 0 bases, with 15 bases between them. Germline CDR1 PRHDT, CDR2 FYEKMQ (reference sequence). CDR3 residues: CASSYLGQEANYGYTF. The CDR3, as DNA: TGTGCCAGCAGCTACCTCGGGCAGGAGGCTAACTATGGCTACACCTTC.

This clone was picked up a small number of times. The chain combines TRBV9 with TRBJ1-4; D is unclear. The germline gives CDR1 SGDLS, CDR2 YYNGEE. This CDR3 has 14 amino acids. Trimming left V 4 bases short and J 7 bases short, with 14 bases between. CDR3 residues: CASSPNGRGEKLFF. The DNA for the CDR3 is TGTGCCAGCAGCCCCAATGGTCGGGGTGAAAAACTGTTTTTT.

The V gene is TRBV5-8, the J gene TRBJ2-7; D perhaps matches TRBD1 (5 bases). Trimming left V 0 bases short and J 6 bases short, with 10 bases between. Germline assignment: CDR1 SGHTS and CDR2 YDEGEE. There are 13 residues in the CDR3. CDR3: CASSLERGGEQYF. The CDR3 nucleotides read TGTGCCAGCAGCTTGGAAAGGGGTGGCGAGCAGTACTTC.

The chain has TRBV7-6 and TRBJ1-5; tentative D call: TRBD1 (5 bases). CDR3 size: 15 residues. Germline lookup yields CDR1 SGHVS and CDR2 FNYEAQ. V was shortened by 0 bases and J by 3 bases, with 9 bases between the two germline ends. Written as DNA, the CDR3 is TGTGCCAGCAGCTTAGCTGACAGTTCCAATCAGCCCCAGCATTTT. As protein: CASSLADSSNQPQHF.

The chain carries TRBV27 and TRBJ1-6; no firm D call. The germline V gene encodes CDR1 MNHEY and CDR2 SMNVEV (reference sequence). With 3 bases removed from V and 8 bases from J, the gap between germline ends came to 8 bases. The CDR3 covers 13 residues. CDR3 DNA sequence: TGTGCCAGCAGTTTCTTAGGAGATTCACCCCTCCACTTT. Protein sequence: CASSFLGDSPLHF.

This chain connects TRBV6-6 to TRBJ2-7; D is unclear. The V gene's germline CDR1 is MNHNY and CDR2 SVGAGI (reference sequence). This CDR3 has 14 amino acids. V was cut by 4 bases and J by 0 bases, with 10 bases left in between. Here the CDR3 DNA reads TGTGCCAGCAGTTCGACACAGACCTCCTACGAGCAGTACTTC. As protein: CASSSTQTSYEQYF.

This sequence joins TRBV5-8 and TRBJ2-5, with a weak D call TRBD1 (6 bases). This CDR3 contains 15 residues. Per germline, CDR1 SGHTS and CDR2 YDEGEE. V was trimmed by 2 bases and J by 0 bases, leaving 11 bases between them. The CDR3 loop is CASSLTRDNQETQYF. DNA for the CDR3: TGTGCCAGCAGCTTAACTCGGGACAACCAAGAGACCCAGTACTTC.

The chain couples TRBV12-5 to TRBJ1-1; 10 positions agree with TRBD1. The germline gives CDR1 LGHNT, CDR2 FRNRAP. This CDR3 is 17 amino acids long. V lost 1 base to trimming and J lost 4 bases; unmatched junction nucleotides: 9. The CDR3: CASGLAPSGQGGTEAFF. CDR3 coding DNA: TGTGCTAGTGGTTTGGCCCCCTCAGGACAGGGGGGCACTGAAGCTTTCTTT.

The V gene is TRBV9, the J gene TRBJ1-1, with 7 bases lining up with TRBD1. The V and J ends lost 5 bases and 7 bases, in that order; junction bases with no gene match: 26. Germline lookup yields CDR1 SGDLS and CDR2 YYNGEE. The CDR3 loop spans 19 amino acids. The CDR3: CASRDNPTGRGRDEDEAFF. CDR3 bases: TGTGCCAGCAGGGACAACCCAACCGGGAGGGGGCGCGATGAGGATGAAGCTTTCTTT.

The CDR3 DNA is TGTGCCAGCAAGAGGGACAGTTTCTCTGGAAACACCATATATTTT. This encodes CASKRDSFSGNTIYF. The V gene is TRBV27, the J gene TRBJ1-3, with TRBD1 matching over 7 bases. Germline V gene data show CDR1 as MNHEY and CDR2 as SMNVEV (reference sequence). The CDR3 extends over 15 amino acids. The J segment lost 0 bases and the V segment lost 7 bases, leaving 6 bases of the junction unmatched.

V and J are TRBV30 and TRBJ2-1, with D uncertain. V lost 3 bases and J 9 bases, leaving 12 bases between the germline ends. There are 12 residues in the CDR3. CDR1 is GTSNPN and CDR2 is SVGIG in the germline V gene (reference sequence). The CDR3 DNA sequence: TGTGCCTGGAGGCCGTACGACGGTGAGCAGTTCTTC. Amino acids: CAWRPYDGEQFF.

The CDR3 nucleotides are TGCGCCAGCGAGGGCAGGGGGACCTACACCGGGGAGCTGTTTTTT. It encodes CASEGRGTYTGELFF. This rearrangement joins TRBV10-2 to TRBJ2-2, with 7 nucleotides matching TRBD1. Germline CDR1 is WSHSY and CDR2 is SAAADI. This CDR3 has 15 amino acids. Germline trimming cut 8 bases from V and 3 bases from J; bases unmatched to any gene: 9.

J is TRBJ1-2 and V is TRBV18, with 7 bases matching TRBD1. J lost 2 bases, V lost 4 bases, and 16 bases had no gene match. Germline V lookup: CDR1 KGHSH, CDR2 LQKENI. This CDR3 spans 18 amino acids. CDR3 sequence reads: CASSRTSGTDYWNYGYTF. The CDR3, as DNA: TGTGCCAGCTCACGAACCTCCGGGACAGATTATTGGAACTATGGCTACACCTTC.

CDR3 coding DNA: TGTGCCTGTTCCGGGACTAGCGGGGATGAGCAGTTCTTC. Its protein is CACSGTSGDEQFF. The V call is TRBV30, the J call TRBJ2-1; the match to TRBD2 covers 13 bases. Germline loops: CDR1 GTSNPN, CDR2 SVGIG (reference sequence). CDR3 size: 13 residues. The V and J ends lost 6 bases and 8 bases, in that order; junction bases with no gene match: 4.

The chain uses TRBV11-2 and TRBJ1-2; 7 nucleotides match TRBD1. Unmatched junction bases numbered 3, after V lost 0 bases and J lost 2 bases. The CDR3 consists of 15 residues. Germline CDR1 is SGHAT and CDR2 is FQNNGV. The CDR3 spells CASSLEAGGNYGYTF. For the CDR3, the DNA is TGTGCCAGCAGCTTAGAGGCAGGGGGAAACTATGGCTACACCTTC.

The chain uses TRBV19 and TRBJ1-2, with a possible D match to TRBD1 (6 bases). This CDR3 spans 13 amino acids. Trimming removed 6 bases at V and 6 bases at J, with 14 bases between. The germline gives CDR1 LNHDA, CDR2 SQIVND (reference sequence). CDR3 protein: CASSPTGYDGYTF. The CDR3 bases are TGTGCCAGTAGCCCCACAGGGTATGATGGCTACACCTTC.

This chain joins TRBV5-4 and TRBJ2-5; unclear D gene. CDR1 and CDR2 from the germline V gene are SGHNT and YYREEE (reference sequence). V dropped 4 bases and J dropped 0 bases, with 7 bases sitting between them. The CDR3 is made up of 13 amino acids. CDR3: CASSIRNQETQYF. CDR3 in DNA: TGTGCCAGCAGCATTAGGAACCAAGAGACCCAGTACTTC.